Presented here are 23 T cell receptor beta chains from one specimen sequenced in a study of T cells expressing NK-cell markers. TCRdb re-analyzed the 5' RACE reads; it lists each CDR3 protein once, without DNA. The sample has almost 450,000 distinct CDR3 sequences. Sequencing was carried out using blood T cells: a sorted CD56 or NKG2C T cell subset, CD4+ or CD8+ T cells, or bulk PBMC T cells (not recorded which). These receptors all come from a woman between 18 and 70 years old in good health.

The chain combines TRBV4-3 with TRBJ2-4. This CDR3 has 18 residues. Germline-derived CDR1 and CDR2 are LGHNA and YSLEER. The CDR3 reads CASSQDVPSGLAKNIQYF.

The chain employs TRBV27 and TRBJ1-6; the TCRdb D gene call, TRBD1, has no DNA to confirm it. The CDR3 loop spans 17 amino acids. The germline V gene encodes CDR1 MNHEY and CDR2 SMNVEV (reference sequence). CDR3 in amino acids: CASSPRDTWGYNSPLHF.

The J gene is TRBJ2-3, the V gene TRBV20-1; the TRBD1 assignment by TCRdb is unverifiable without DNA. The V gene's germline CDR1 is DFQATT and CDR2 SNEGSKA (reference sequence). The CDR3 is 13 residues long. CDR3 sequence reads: CSAPRDPTDTQYF.

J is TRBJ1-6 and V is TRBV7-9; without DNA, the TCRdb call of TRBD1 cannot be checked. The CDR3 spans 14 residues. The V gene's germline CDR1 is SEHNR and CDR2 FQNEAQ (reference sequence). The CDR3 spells CASSSDTVNSPLHF.

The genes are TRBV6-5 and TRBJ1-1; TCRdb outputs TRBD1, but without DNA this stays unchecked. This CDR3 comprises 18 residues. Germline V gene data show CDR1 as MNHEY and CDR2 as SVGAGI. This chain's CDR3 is CASSYSMGQGAVNTEAFF.

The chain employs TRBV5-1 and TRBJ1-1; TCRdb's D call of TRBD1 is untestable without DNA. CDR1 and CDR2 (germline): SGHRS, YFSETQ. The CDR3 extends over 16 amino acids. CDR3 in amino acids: CASSLVTGVTNTEAFF.

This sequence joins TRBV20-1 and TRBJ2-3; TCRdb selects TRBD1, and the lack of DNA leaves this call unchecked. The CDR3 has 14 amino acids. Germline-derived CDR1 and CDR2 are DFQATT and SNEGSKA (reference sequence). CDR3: CSARARVFIDTQYF.

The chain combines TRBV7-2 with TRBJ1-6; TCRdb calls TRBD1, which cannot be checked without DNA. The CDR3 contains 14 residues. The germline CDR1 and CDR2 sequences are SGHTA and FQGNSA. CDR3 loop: CASSMRGGDSPLHF.

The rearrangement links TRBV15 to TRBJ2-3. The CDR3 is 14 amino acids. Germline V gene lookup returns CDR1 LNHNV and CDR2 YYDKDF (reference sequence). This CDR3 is CATSRGTGTDTQYF.

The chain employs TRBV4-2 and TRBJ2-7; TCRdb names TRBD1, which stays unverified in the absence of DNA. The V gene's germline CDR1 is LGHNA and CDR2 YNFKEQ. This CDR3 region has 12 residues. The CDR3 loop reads CASSRQDYEQYF.

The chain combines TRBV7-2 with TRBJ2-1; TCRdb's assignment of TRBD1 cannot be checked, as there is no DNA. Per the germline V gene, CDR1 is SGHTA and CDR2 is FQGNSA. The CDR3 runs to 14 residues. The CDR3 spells CASSFPGGRNEQFF.

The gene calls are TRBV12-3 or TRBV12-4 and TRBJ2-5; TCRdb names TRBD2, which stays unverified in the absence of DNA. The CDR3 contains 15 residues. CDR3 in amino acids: CASRVGARASKTQYF.

The CDR3 protein is CSAWTGGTGNTIYF. V usage is TRBV20-1 and J usage is TRBJ1-3; TCRdb selects TRBD1, and the lack of DNA leaves this call unchecked. This CDR3 is built from 14 residues. Germline assignment: CDR1 DFQATT and CDR2 SNEGSKA (reference sequence).

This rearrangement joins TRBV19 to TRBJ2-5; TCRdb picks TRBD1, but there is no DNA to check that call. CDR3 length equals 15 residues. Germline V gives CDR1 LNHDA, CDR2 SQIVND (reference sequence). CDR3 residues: CASSIVGTGQETQYF.

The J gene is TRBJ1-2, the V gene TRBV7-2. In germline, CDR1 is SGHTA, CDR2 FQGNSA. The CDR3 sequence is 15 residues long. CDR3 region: CASSPRGGDNYGYTF.

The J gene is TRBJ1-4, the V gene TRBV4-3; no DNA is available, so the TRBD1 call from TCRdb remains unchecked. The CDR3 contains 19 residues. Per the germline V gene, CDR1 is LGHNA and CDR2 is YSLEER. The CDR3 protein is CASSQDRIGRGSSNEKLFF.

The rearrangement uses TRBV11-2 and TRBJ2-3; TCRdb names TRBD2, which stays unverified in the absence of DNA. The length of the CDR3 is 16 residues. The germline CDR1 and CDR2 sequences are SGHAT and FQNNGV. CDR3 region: CASSLLAGAYTDTQYF.

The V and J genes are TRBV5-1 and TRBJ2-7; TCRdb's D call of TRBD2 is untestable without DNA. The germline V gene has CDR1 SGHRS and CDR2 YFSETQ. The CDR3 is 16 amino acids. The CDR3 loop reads CASSSHLGLRNYEQYF. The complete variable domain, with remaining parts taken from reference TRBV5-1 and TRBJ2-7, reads KAGVTQTPRYLIKTRGQQVTLSCSPISGHRSVSWYQQTPGQGLQFLFEYFSETQRNKGNFPGRFSGRQFSNSRSEMNVSTLELGDSALYLCASSSHLGLRNYEQYFGPGTRLTVT.

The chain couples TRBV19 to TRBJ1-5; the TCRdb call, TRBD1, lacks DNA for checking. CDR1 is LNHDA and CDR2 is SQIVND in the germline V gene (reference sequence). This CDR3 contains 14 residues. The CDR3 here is CASSSLGGDQPQHF.

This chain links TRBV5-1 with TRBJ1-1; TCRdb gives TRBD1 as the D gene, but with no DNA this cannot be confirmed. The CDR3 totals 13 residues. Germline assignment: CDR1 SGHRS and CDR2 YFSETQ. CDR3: CASSSRQGTEAFF.

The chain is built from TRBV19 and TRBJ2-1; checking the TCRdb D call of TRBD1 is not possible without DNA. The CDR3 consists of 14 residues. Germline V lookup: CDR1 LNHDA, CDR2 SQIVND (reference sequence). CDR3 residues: CASWTGVAYNEQFF.

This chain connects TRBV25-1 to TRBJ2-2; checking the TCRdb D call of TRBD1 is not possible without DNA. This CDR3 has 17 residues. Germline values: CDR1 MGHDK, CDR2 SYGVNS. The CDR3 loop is CASSEGGTGVNTGELFF.

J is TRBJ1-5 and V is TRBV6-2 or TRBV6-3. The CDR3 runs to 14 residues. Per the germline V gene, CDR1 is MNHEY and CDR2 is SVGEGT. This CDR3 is CASSSLATYQPQHF.